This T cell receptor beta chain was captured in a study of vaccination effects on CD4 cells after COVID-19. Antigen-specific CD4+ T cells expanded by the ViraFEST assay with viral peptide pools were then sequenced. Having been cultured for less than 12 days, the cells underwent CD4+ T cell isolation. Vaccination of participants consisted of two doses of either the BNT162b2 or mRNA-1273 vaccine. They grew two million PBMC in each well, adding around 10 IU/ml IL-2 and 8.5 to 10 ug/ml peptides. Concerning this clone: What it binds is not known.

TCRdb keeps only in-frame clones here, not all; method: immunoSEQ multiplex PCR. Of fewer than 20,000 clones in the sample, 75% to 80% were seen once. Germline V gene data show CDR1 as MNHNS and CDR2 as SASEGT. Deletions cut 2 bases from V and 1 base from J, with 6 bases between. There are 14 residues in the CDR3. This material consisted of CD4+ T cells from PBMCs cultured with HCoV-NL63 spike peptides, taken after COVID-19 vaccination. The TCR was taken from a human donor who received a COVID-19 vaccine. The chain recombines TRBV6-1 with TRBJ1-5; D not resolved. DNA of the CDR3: TGTGCCAGCAGTGAATTAGACAGCAATCAGCCCCAGCATTTT. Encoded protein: CASSELDSNQPQHF.